These 10 T cell receptor beta chains share one sample of origin, sequenced in a study of sequential checkpoint blockade in melanoma. Repertoires were generated with immunoSEQ multiplex PCR, while TCRdb's copy carries only in-frame clones and drops some. The sample consists of roughly 16,000 clones, approximately 80% of them appearing once. Specified treatment: randomized to nivolumab then ipilimumab (arm A) or the reverse (arm B). The specimen comprised CD8+ T cells sorted from blood (inferred from file names), sampled from a patient given nivolumab and ipilimumab in sequence. The receptors here all came from a human donor with melanoma.

This chain joins TRBV27 and TRBJ2-1; 8 bases are shared with TRBD2. The CDR3 loop spans 16 amino acids. The germline CDR1 and CDR2 sequences are MNHEY and SMNVEV (reference sequence). V lost 3 bases, J lost 2 bases, and 6 bases stayed unmatched. CDR3 sequence reads: CASSLRAGGAYNEQFF. For the CDR3, the DNA is TGTGCCAGCAGTTTGAGGGCGGGGGGTGCCTACAATGAGCAGTTCTTC.

The J gene is TRBJ1-2, the V gene TRBV10-3, with 10 bases lining up with TRBD1. Germline V CDR1 and CDR2: ENHRY, SYGVKD. V trimming: 0 bases; J trimming: 4 bases; junction bases outside the gene matches: 2. This CDR3 has 15 residues. This CDR3 reads CAISESDRGIYGYTF. As DNA, the CDR3 is TGTGCCATCAGTGAGTCGGACAGGGGGATCTATGGCTACACCTTC.

The rearrangement uses TRBV4-3 and TRBJ2-7; no clear D. The CDR3 runs 15 residues. Germline V lookup: CDR1 LGHNA, CDR2 YSLEER. V lost 0 bases to trimming and J lost 0 bases, with 9 bases between them. Here the CDR3 DNA reads TGCGCCAGCAGCCAAGAGATGCGACACTCCTACGAGCAGTACTTC. It specifies CASSQEMRHSYEQYF.

CDR3 DNA: TGTGCCAGCAGTTACTCCTTGGGCAACACTGAAGCTTTCTTT. This gives the protein CASSYSLGNTEAFF. This chain uses TRBV6-5 with TRBJ1-1; D ambiguous. The germline gives CDR1 MNHEY, CDR2 SVGAGI. V dropped 0 bases and J dropped 2 bases, with 7 bases sitting between them. This CDR3 region has 14 residues.

This chain connects TRBV6-5 to TRBJ2-7; 7 positions match TRBD1. Germline CDR1 and CDR2: MNHEY and SVGAGI. The CDR3 totals 15 residues. The V and J ends lost 0 bases and 1 base, in that order; junction bases with no gene match: 3. The CDR3 reads CASSYSTGQSYEQYF. The CDR3, as DNA: TGTGCCAGCAGTTACTCAACGGGACAGTCCTACGAGCAGTACTTC.

The V gene is TRBV4-3, the J gene TRBJ2-7; a possible D gene is TRBD1 (5 bases). The CDR3 has 11 amino acids. The germline V gene encodes CDR1 LGHNA and CDR2 YSLEER. The V end was cut by 1 base, the J end by 9 bases, with 7 bases between. The DNA for the CDR3 is TGCGCCAGCAGCCAAGGGACACGGCAGTACTTC. It encodes CASSQGTRQYF.

For the CDR3, the DNA is TGTGCCAGCAGCCCCATGGGACTAGCGGGGGGCGAGCAGTACTTC. This sequence encodes CASSPMGLAGGEQYF. The V gene is TRBV7-6, the J gene TRBJ2-7; 15 positions match TRBD2. The CDR3 consists of 15 residues. CDR1 and CDR2 (germline): SGHVS, FNYEAQ. After removal of 5 bases from V and 6 bases from J, the junction contained 5 bases not matched to a gene.

Of note for this clone: The sample carries other DNA sequences with the same CDR3. The rearrangement joins TRBV9 to TRBJ2-7, with 7 bases that match TRBD1. Trimming took 0 bases from V and 2 from J; bases not matched to a gene: 2. The CDR3 contains 14 residues. Germline V CDR1 and CDR2: SGDLS, YYNGEE. The CDR3 coding sequence is TGTGCCAGCAGCGTAGGGACAGGAGCCTACGAGCAGTACTTC. Translation gives CASSVGTGAYEQYF.

The chain recombines TRBV28 with TRBJ2-1; tentatively, D is TRBD2 (5 bases). Trimming removed 2 bases at V and 9 bases at J, with 14 bases between. The CDR3 is 14 amino acids. Germline V gives CDR1 MDHEN, CDR2 SYDVKM. CDR3 nucleotides: TGTGCCAGCAGTTTAGTGGAAACTCGGGGTGAGCAGTTCTTC. Encoded protein: CASSLVETRGEQFF.

The rearrangement joins TRBV6-5 to TRBJ2-7; D perhaps matches TRBD1 (5 bases). CDR3 length equals 14 residues. The V gene's germline CDR1 is MNHEY and CDR2 SVGAGI. Trimming took off 5 bases at V and 3 bases at J, with 14 bases between the two ends. In DNA, the CDR3 is TGTGCCAGCAGTGAACAGGAGAAACACTACGAGCAGTACTTC. This gives the protein CASSEQEKHYEQYF.